The TCR beta chain described here comes from a study of blood T cell repertoires in COVID-19. Study-level background: Donors in the United States, Italy and Spain gave samples during acute or convalescent COVID-19. T cells, B-cell-depleted T cells, or PBMCs provided the cDNA or gDNA that served as material.

V was pared by 5 bases and J by 5 bases, with 10 bases of the junction left unmatched. CDR1 is SEHNR and CDR2 is FQNEAQ in the germline V gene (reference sequence). This CDR3 spans 15 amino acids. Original analysis: Counts of nucleated cells, estimated from reference gene primer amplification, were obtained. Profiled with immunoSEQ multiplex PCR; TCRdb holds only in-frame clones, not every one. The V and J calls and clone size were taken over from that table, and D and trimming were inferred from the DNA. Seen here are approximately 89,000 clones, 85% observed once, and the top ten hold about an eighth.

Sequenced sample: peripheral blood. This TCR was recovered from an older woman with active or convalescent COVID-19. The J gene is TRBJ1-1, the V gene TRBV7-9; TRBD1 aligns across 8 bases. The DNA of the CDR3 is TGTGCCAGCAGCCTGGGACAGGCGTTAAGGACTGAAGCTTTCTTT. Protein sequence: CASSLGQALRTEAFF.